This T cell receptor beta chain was sequenced for a study of T cells in Graves' hyperthyroidism and ophthalmopathy. Researchers amplified the TCR beta CDR3 regions from RNA transcripts. The HTBI primer set drove a first-round RT-PCR of the TCR CDR3. From the multiplex PCR reads, TCRdb called clonotypes with MiXCR, one entry per CDR3 protein. The sample yields around 700,000 distinct CDR3 sequences, around 19% seen once. Each patient was aged 18 to 65 and had newly diagnosed hyperthyroidism of under 2 months' duration. Germline CDR1 reads DFQATT; CDR2 reads SNEGSKA (reference sequence). This CDR3 contains 14 residues. V lost 0 bases and J lost 4, with 11 bases in between.

This chain uses TRBV20-1 with TRBJ2-3; tentative D call: TRBD2 (5 bases). The sample taken for sequencing was blood. The clonotype was recovered from a woman in her fifties or sixties with Graves' hyperthyroidism that later progressed to Graves' ophthalmopathy. CDR3 sequence (DNA): TGCAGTGCTAGAGAGAGGGCAACCCCAGATACGCAGTATTTT. It translates to CSARERATPDTQYF.